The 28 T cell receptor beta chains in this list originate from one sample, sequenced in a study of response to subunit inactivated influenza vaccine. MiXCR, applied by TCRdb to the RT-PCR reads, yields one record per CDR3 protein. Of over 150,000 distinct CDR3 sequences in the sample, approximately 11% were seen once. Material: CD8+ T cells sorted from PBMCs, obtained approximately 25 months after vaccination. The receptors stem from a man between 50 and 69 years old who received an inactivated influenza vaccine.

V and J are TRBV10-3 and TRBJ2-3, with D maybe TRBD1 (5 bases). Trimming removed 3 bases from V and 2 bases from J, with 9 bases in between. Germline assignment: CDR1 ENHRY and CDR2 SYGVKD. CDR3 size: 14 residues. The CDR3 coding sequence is TGTGCCATCAGTGACATAGGGGACACAGATACGCAGTATTTT. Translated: CAISDIGDTDTQYF.

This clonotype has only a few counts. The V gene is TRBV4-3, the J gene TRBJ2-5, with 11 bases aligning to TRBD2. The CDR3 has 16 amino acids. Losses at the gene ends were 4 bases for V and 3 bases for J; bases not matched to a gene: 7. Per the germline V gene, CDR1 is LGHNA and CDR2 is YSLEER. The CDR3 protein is CASSPLPGLAEETQYF. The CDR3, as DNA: TGCGCCAGCAGCCCCTTGCCGGGACTAGCGGAAGAGACCCAGTACTTC.

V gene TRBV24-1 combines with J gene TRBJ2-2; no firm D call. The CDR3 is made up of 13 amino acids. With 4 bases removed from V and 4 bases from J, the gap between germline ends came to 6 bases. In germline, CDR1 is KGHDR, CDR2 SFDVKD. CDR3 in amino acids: CATSEGTTGELFF. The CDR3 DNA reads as TGTGCCACCAGTGAGGGAACCACCGGGGAGCTGTTTTTT.

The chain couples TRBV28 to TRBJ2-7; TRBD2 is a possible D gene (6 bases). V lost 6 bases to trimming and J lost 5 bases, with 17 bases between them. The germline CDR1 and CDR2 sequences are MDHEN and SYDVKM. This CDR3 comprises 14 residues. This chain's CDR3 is CASSFYAGHDEQYF. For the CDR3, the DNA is TGTGCCAGCAGCTTTTACGCGGGGCACGACGAGCAGTACTTC.

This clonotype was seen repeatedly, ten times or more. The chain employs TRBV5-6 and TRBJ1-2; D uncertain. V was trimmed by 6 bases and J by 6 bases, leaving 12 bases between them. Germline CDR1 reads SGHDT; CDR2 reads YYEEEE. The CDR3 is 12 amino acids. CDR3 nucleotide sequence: TGTGCCAGCACCCTGGGAGGGCATGGCTACACCTTC. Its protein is CASTLGGHGYTF.

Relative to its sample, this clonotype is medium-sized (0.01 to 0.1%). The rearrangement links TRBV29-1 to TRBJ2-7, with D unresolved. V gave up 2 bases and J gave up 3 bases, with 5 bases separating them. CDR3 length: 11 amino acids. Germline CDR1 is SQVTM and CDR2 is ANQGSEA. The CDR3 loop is CSVEIGYEQYF. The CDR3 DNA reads TGCAGCGTTGAAATAGGCTACGAGCAGTACTTC.

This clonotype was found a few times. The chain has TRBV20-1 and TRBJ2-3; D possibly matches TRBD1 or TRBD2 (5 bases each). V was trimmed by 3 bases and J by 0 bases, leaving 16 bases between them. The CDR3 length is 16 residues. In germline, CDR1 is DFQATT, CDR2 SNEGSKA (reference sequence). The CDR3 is CSASSGTRISTDTQYF. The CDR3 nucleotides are TGCAGTGCTAGTTCCGGGACGCGAATAAGCACAGATACGCAGTATTTT.

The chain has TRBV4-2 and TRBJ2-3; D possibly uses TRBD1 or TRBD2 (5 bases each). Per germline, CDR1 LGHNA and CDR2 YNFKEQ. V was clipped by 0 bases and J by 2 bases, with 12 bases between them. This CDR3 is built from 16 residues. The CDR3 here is CASSQDPGPVTDTQYF. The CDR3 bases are TGTGCCAGCAGCCAAGACCCGGGACCGGTCACAGATACGCAGTATTTT.

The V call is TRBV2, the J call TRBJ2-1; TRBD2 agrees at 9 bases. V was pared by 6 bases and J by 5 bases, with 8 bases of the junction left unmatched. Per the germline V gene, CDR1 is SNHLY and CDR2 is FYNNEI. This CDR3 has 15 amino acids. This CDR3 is CASRGGTSSNNEQFF. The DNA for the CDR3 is TGTGCCAGCAGGGGCGGGACTAGCAGTAACAATGAGCAGTTCTTC.

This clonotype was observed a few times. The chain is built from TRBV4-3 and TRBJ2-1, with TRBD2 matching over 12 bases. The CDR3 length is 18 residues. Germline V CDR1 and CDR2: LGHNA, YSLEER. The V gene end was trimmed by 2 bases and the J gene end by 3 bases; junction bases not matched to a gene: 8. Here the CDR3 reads CASSQSLAGGPFYNEQFF. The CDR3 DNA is TGCGCCAGCAGCCAAAGCCTAGCGGGGGGGCCTTTCTACAATGAGCAGTTCTTC.

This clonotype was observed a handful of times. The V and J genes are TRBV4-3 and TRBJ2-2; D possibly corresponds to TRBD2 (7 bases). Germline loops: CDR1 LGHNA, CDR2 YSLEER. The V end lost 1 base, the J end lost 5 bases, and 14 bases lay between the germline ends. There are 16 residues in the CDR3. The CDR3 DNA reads TGCGCCAGCAGCCAAGGAGGGGGAGGGCTTACCGGGGAGCTGTTTTTT. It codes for CASSQGGGGLTGELFF.

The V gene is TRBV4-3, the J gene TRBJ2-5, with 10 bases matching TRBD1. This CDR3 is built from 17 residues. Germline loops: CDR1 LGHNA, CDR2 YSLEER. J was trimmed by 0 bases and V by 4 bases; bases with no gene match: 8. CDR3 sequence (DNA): TGCGCCAGCAGCCGAGGGACAGGGGCTACGTACCAAGAGACCCAGTACTTC. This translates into CASSRGTGATYQETQYF.

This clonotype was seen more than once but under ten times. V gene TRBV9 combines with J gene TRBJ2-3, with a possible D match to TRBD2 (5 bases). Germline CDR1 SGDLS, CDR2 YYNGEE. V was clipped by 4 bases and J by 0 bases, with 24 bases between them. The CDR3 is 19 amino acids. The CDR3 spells CASSRREDSQLHSTDTQYF. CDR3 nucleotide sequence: TGTGCCAGCAGCCGAAGAGAGGACTCCCAACTCCATAGCACAGATACGCAGTATTTT.

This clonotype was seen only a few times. The CDR3 sequence is CASSYTIYEQYF. CDR3 nucleotide sequence: TGTGCCAGCAGTTATACCATTTACGAGCAGTACTTC. The chain links TRBV12-3 or TRBV12-4 to TRBJ2-7; D call uncertain. CDR3 length: 12 amino acids. V lost 4 bases and J 4 bases, leaving 8 bases between the germline ends.

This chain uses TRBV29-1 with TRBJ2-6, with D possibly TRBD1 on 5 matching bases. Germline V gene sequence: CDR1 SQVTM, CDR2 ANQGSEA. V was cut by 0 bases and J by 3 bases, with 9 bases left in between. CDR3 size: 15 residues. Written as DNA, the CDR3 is TGCAGCGTTGAAGATCCAGGGAATGGGGCCAACGTCCTGACTTTC. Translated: CSVEDPGNGANVLTF.

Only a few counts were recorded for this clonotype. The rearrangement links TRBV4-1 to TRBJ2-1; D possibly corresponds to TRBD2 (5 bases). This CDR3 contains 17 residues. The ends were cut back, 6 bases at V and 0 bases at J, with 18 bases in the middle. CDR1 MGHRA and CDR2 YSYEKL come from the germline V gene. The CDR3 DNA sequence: TGCGCCAGCAGTCACACGTCGTCGGGGAGCTCCTACAATGAGCAGTTCTTC. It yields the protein CASSHTSSGSSYNEQFF.

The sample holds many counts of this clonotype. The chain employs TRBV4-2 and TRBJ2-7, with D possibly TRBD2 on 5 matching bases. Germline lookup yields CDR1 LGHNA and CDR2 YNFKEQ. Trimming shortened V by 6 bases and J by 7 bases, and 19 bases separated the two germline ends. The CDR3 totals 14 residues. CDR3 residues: CASRPSSPYEEQYF. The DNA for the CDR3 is TGTGCCAGCAGGCCTAGCAGCCCCTACGAGGAGCAGTACTTC.

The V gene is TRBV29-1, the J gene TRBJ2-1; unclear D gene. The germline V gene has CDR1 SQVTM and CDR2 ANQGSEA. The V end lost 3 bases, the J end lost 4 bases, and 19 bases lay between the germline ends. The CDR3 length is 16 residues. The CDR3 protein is CSVDAGPSAVYNEQFF. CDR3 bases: TGCAGCGTTGACGCCGGTCCTTCGGCGGTATACAATGAGCAGTTCTTC.

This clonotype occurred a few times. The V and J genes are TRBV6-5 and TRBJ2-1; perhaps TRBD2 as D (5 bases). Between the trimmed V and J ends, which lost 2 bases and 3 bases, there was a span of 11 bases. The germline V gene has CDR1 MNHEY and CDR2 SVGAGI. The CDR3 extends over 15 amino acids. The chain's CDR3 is CASSYREGHYNEQFF. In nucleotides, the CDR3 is TGTGCCAGCAGTTACCGGGAAGGGCACTACAATGAGCAGTTCTTC.

This CDR3 is CASSQGLFYNEQFF. CDR3 in DNA: TGCGCCAGCAGCCAAGGTCTTTTCTACAATGAGCAGTTCTTC. The gene calls are TRBV4-3 and TRBJ2-1; D is uncertain. Trimming removed 1 base at V and 3 bases at J, with 7 bases between. The germline V gene has CDR1 LGHNA and CDR2 YSLEER. The CDR3 is 14 amino acids.

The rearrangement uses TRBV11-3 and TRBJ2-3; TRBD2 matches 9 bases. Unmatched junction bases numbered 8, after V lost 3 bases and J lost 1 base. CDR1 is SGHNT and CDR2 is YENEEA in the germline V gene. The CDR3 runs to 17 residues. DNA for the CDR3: TGTGCCAGCAGCTTGGGTCTAGAGCGGGGGGGCACAGATACGCAGTATTTT. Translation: CASSLGLERGGTDTQYF.

CDR3 DNA sequence: TGCAGTGCTATCGAGAATGAGCAGTTCTTC. Its translation: CSAIENEQFF. This chain uses TRBV20-1 with TRBJ2-1; D gene uncertain. The ends were cut back, 4 bases at V and 7 bases at J, with 5 bases in the middle. The CDR3 runs 10 residues. Germline V gene data show CDR1 as DFQATT and CDR2 as SNEGSKA (reference sequence).

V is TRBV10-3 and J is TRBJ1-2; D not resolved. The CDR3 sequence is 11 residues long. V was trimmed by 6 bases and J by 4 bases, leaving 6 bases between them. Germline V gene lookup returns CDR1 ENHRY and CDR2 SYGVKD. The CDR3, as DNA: TGTGCCATCAGGACGGGCTATGGCTACACCTTC. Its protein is CAIRTGYGYTF.

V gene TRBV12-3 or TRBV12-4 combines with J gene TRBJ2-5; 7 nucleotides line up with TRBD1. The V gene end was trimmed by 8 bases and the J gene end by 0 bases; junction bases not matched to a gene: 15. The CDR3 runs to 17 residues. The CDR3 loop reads CASGPAWTGPYQETQYF. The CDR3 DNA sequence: TGTGCCAGCGGGCCCGCGTGGACAGGCCCTTACCAAGAGACCCAGTACTTC.

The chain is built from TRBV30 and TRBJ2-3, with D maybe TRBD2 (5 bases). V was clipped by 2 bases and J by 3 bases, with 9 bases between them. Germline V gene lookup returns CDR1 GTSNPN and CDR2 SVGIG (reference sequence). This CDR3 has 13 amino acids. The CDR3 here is CAWSTGMTDTQYF. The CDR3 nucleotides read TGTGCCTGGAGTACCGGGATGACAGATACGCAGTATTTT.

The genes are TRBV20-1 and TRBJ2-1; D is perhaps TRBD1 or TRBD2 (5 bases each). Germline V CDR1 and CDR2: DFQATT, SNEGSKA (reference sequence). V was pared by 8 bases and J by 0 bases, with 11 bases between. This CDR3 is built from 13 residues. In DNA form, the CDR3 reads TGCAGTCAGGGCCGGGGCTCCTACAATGAGCAGTTCTTC. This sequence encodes CSQGRGSYNEQFF.

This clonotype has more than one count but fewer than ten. The CDR3 region has the DNA TGTGCCAGTAGTTGGCGTCGCAGCTCCTACAATGAGCAGTTCTTC. Protein sequence: CASSWRRSSYNEQFF. The V and J genes are TRBV19 and TRBJ2-1; unclear D gene. The V end lost 5 bases, the J end lost 0 bases, and 11 bases lay between the germline ends. The CDR3 is 15 amino acids. CDR1 is LNHDA and CDR2 is SQIVND in the germline V gene (reference sequence).

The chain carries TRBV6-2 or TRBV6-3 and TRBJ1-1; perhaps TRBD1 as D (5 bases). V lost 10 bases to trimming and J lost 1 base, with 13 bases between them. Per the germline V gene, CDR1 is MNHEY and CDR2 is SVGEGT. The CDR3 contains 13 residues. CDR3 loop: CATEGHRNTEAFF. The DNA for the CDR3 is TGTGCCACTGAGGGGCATAGGAACACTGAAGCTTTCTTT.